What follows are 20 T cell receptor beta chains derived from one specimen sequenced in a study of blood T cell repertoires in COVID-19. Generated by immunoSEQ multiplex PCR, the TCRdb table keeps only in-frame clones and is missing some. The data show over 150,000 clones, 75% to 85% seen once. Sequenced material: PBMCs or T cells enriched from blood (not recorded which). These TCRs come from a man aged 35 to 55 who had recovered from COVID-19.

CDR3 bases: TGTGCCAGCAGCCGCCAGATGAACACTGAAGCTTTCTTT. Protein: CASSRQMNTEAFF. This rearrangement joins TRBV14 to TRBJ1-1; no firm D call. The CDR3 totals 13 residues. CDR1 is SGHDN, CDR2 FVKESK, per germline. Trimming stripped 4 bases from V and 0 bases from J, with 6 bases between.

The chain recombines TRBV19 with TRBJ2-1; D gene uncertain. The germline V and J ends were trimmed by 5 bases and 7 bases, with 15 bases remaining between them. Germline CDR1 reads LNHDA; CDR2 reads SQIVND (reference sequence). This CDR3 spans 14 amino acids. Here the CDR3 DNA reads TGTGCCAGTAGTGACCCGGGTGACTTGAATGAGCAGTTCTTC. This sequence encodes CASSDPGDLNEQFF.

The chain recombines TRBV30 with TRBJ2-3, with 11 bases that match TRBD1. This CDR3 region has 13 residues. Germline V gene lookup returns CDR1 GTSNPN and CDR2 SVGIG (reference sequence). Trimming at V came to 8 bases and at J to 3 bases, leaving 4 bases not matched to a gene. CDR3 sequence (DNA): TGTGCCGGGACAGGGGGAACAACAGATACGCAGTATTTT. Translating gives CAGTGGTTDTQYF.

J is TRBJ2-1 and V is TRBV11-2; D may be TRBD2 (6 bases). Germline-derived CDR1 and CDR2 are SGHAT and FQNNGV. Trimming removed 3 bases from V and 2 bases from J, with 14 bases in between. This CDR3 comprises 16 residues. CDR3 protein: CASSLSGTSPYNEQFF. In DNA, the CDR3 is TGTGCCAGCAGCTTGTCCGGGACTTCACCCTACAATGAGCAGTTCTTC.

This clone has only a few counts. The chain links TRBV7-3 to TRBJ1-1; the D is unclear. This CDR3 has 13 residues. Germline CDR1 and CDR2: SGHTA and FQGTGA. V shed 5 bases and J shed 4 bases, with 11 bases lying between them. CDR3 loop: CASSVAGSTEAFF. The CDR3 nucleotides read TGTGCCAGCAGCGTAGCGGGGAGCACTGAAGCTTTCTTT.

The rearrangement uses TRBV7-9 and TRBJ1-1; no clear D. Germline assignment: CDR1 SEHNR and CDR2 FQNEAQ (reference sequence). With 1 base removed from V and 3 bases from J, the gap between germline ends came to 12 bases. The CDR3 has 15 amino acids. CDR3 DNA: TGTGCCAGCAGCTTAGATACCGGGGTGGACACTGAAGCTTTCTTT. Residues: CASSLDTGVDTEAFF.

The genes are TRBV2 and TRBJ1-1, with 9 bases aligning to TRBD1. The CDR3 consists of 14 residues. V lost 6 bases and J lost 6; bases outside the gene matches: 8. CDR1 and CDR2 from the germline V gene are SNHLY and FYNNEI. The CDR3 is CASRARTGVPEAFF. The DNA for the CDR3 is TGTGCCAGCAGGGCCAGGACAGGGGTCCCTGAAGCTTTCTTT.

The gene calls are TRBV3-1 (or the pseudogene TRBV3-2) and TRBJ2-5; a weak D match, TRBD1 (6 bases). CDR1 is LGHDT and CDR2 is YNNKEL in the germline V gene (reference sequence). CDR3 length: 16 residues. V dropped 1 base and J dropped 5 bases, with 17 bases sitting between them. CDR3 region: CASSQVIDRPGETQYF. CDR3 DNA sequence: TGTGCCAGCAGCCAAGTTATCGACAGGCCGGGGGAGACCCAGTACTTC.

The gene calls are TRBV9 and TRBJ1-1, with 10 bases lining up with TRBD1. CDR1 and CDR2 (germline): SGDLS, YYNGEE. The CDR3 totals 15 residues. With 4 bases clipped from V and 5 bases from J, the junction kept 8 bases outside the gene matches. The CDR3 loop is CASSPRDRGWTEAFF. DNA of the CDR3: TGTGCCAGCAGCCCCCGGGACAGGGGATGGACTGAAGCTTTCTTT.

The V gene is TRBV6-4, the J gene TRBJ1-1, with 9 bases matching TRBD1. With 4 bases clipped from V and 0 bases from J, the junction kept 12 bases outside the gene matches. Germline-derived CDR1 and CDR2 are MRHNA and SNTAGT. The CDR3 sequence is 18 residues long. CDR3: CASSGYRGLNMVNTEAFF. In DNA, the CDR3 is TGTGCCAGCAGTGGATACAGGGGGCTTAATATGGTGAACACTGAAGCTTTCTTT.

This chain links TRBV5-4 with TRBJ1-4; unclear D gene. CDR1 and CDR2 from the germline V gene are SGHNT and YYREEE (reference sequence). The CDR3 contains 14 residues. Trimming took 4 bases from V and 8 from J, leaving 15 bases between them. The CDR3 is CASSRDEGREKLFF. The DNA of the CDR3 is TGTGCCAGCAGCCGTGACGAGGGCCGCGAAAAACTGTTTTTT. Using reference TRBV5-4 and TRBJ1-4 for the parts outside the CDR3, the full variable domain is ETGVTQSPTHLIKTRGQQVTLRCSSQSGHNTVSWYQQALGQGPQFIFQYYREEENGRGNFPPRFSGLQFPNYSSELNVNALELDDSALYLCASSRDEGREKLFFGSGTQLSVL.

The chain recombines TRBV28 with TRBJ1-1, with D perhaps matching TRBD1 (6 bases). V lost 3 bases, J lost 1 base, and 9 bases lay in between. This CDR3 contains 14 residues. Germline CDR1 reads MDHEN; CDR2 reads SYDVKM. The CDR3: CASSFGGQNTEAFF. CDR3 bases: TGTGCCAGCAGTTTTGGGGGCCAGAACACTGAAGCTTTCTTT.

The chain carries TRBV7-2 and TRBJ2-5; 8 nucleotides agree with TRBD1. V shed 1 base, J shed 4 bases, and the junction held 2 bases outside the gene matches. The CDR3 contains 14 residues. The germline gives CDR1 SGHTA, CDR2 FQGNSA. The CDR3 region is CASSLGQGTETQYF. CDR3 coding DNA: TGTGCCAGCAGCTTAGGACAGGGGACAGAGACCCAGTACTTC.

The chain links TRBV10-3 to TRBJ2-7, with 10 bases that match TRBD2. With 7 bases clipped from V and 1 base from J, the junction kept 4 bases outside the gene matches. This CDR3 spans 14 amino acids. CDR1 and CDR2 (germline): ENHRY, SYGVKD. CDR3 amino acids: CAIKLAGESYEQYF. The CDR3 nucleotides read TGTGCCATCAAGCTAGCGGGAGAGTCCTACGAGCAGTACTTC.

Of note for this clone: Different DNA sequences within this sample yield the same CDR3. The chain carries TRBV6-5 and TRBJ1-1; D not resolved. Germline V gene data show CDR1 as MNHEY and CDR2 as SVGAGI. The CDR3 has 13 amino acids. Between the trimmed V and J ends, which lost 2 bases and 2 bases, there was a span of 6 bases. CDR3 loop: CASSYAGNTEAFF. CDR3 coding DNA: TGTGCCAGCAGTTACGCAGGAAACACTGAAGCTTTCTTT.

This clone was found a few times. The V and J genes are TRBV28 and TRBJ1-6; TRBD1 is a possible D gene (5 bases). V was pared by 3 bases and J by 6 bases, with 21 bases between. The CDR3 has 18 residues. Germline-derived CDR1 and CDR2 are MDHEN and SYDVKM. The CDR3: CASSLSTGRQGGNSPLHF. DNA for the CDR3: TGTGCCAGCAGTTTGTCAACAGGTCGTCAGGGAGGTAATTCACCCCTCCACTTT.

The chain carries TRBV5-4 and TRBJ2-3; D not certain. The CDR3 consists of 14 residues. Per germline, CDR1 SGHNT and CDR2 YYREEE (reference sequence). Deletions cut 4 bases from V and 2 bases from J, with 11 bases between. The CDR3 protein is CASSAGSSTDTQYF. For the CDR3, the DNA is TGTGCCAGCAGCGCCGGGTCCTCCACAGATACGCAGTATTTT.

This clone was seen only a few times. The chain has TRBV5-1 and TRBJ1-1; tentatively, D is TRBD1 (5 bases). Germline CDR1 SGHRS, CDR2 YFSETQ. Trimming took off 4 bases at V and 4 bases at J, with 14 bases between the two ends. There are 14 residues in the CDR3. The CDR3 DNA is TGCGCCAGCAGCGATCAGGGTTTGAGCACTGAAGCTTTCTTT. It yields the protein CASSDQGLSTEAFF.

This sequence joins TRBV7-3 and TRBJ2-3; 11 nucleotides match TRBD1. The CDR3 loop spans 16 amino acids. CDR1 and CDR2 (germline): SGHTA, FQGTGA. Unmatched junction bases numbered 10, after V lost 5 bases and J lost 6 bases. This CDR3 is CASSLNRDRGRDTQYF. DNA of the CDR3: TGTGCCAGCAGCCTCAACCGGGACAGGGGGAGGGATACGCAGTATTTT. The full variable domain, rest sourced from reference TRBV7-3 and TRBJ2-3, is GAGVSQTPSNKVTEKGKYVELRCDPISGHTALYWYRQSLGQGPEFLIYFQGTGAADDSGLPNDRFFAVRPEGSVSTLKIQRTERGDSAVYLCASSLNRDRGRDTQYFGPGTRLTVL.

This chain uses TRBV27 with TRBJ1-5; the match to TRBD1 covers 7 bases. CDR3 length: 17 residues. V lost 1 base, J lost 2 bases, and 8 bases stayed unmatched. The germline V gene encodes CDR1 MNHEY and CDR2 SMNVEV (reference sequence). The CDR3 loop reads CASSLFPPGQGNQPQHF. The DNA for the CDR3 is TGTGCCAGCAGTTTATTCCCCCCCGGACAGGGCAATCAGCCCCAGCATTTT.